Reported below is one T cell receptor beta chain. The sample is drawn from a study of CD8+ T cells in alopecia areata. Extracted RNA was reverse transcribed, and the resulting cDNA served as sequencing template. Assay used: immunoSEQ multiplex PCR; TCRdb lists only in-frame clones, some missing. The data contain some 25,000 clones, under 60% of them singletons. The receptor was isolated from a human donor with alopecia areata. The sample taken for sequencing was NKG2D-high CD8+ T cells sorted from blood.

The chain's CDR3 is CASSPPGQQETQYF. Here the CDR3 DNA reads TGTGCCAGCTCACCCCCGGGACAGCAAGAGACCCAGTACTTC. The rearrangement joins TRBV18 to TRBJ2-5; 7 positions agree with TRBD1. Germline V gene sequence: CDR1 KGHSH, CDR2 LQKENI. The CDR3 covers 14 residues. V lost 3 bases and J lost 2; bases outside the gene matches: 3.